Each of the 10 T cell receptor beta chains below was sequenced from the same sample in a study of T cells in Graves' hyperthyroidism and ophthalmopathy. Authors of the study amplified TCR beta CDR3 regions from RNA transcripts. An initial round of RT-PCR targeting the TCR CDR3 relied on the HTBI primer set. MiXCR, run by TCRdb on the multiplex PCR reads, gives a single entry per CDR3 protein. The repertoire includes some 400,000 distinct CDR3 sequences, approximately 15% of them detected once, and 9.5% to 11% sits in the top ten. Sequencing was done on a sample of blood. These receptors all come from a woman in her fifties or sixties with Graves' hyperthyroidism.

There are many counts of this clonotype. The chain couples TRBV24-1 to TRBJ2-3, with 13 bases fitting TRBD2. V lost 7 bases, J lost 2 bases, and 8 bases stayed unmatched. The CDR3 is 17 residues long. CDR1 KGHDR and CDR2 SFDVKD come from the germline V gene. The CDR3 sequence: CATRGTSGTGYTDTQYF. Here the CDR3 DNA reads TGTGCCACCAGAGGGACTAGCGGGACCGGATACACAGATACGCAGTATTTT.

V is TRBV20-1 and J is TRBJ2-1; D possibly corresponds to TRBD1 (6 bases). The V gene's germline CDR1 is DFQATT and CDR2 SNEGSKA (reference sequence). Trimming took 6 bases from V and 1 from J, leaving 16 bases between them. The CDR3 spans 15 residues. CDR3 coding DNA: TGCAGTGCAGAAGACAGGTTCAGGTCCTACAATGAGCAGTTCTTC. Encoded protein: CSAEDRFRSYNEQFF.

The chain carries TRBV5-5 and TRBJ2-1; TRBD2 agrees at 9 bases. J lost 7 bases, V lost 3 bases, and 8 bases had no gene match. This CDR3 is 15 amino acids long. From germline, CDR1 is SGHKS and CDR2 YYEKEE (reference sequence). The CDR3 nucleotides are TGTGCCAGCAGCTCGGCCGGGCTAGCGGGGAATGAGCAGTTCTTC. Translating it yields CASSSAGLAGNEQFF.

The chain recombines TRBV24-1 with TRBJ2-1, with TRBD1 matching over 9 bases. The V and J ends lost 5 bases and 5 bases, in that order; junction bases with no gene match: 3. In germline, CDR1 is KGHDR, CDR2 SFDVKD. This CDR3 comprises 14 residues. CDR3: CATSARTGDNEQFF. The DNA of the CDR3 is TGTGCCACCAGTGCCCGGACAGGGGACAATGAGCAGTTCTTC.

On this clonotype: This may arise from a read error, as a much more abundant clone is one base away. V and J are TRBV7-9 and TRBJ1-1, with 7 bases matching TRBD1. Germline V gene sequence: CDR1 SEHNR, CDR2 FQNEAQ (reference sequence). CDR3 length equals 13 residues. The junction had 1 base not matched to a gene; V was cut back by 5 bases and J by 1 base. In DNA form, the CDR3 reads TGTGCCAGCAGCGCAGGGGGGAACACTGAAGCTTTCTTT. Translated, it gives CASSAGGNTEAFF. The full variable domain, completed using reference TRBV7-9 and TRBJ1-1, is DTGVSQNPRHKITKRGQNVTFRCDPISEHNRLYWYRQTLGQGPEFLTYFQNEAQLEKSRLLSDRFSAERPKGSFSTLEIQRTEQGDSAMYLCASSAGGNTEAFFGQGTRLTVV.

In its sample, this clonotype was seen many times. The chain links TRBV6-6 to TRBJ2-7; TRBD1 is a possible D gene (6 bases). Germline V gives CDR1 MNHNY, CDR2 SVGAGI (reference sequence). This CDR3 is built from 16 residues. The V and J ends lost 0 bases and 0 bases respectively, with 12 bases between them. CDR3 DNA: TGTGCCAGCAGTTACTCGGCAGGGGCTAGCTCCTACGAGCAGTACTTC. Encoded protein: CASSYSAGASSYEQYF.

This clonotype was observed at least ten times. The V and J genes are TRBV7-8 and TRBJ2-7; D is perhaps TRBD2 (6 bases). The CDR3 is made up of 15 amino acids. The V end was cut by 4 bases, the J end by 3 bases, with 16 bases between. Germline values: CDR1 SGHVS, CDR2 FQNEAQ. CDR3 loop: CASSSEGRKNYEQYF. The CDR3 nucleotides are TGTGCCAGCAGCTCGGAGGGACGAAAAAACTACGAGCAGTACTTC.

The CDR3 spells CASSQDLGRGRTVGETQYF. In DNA, the CDR3 is TGTGCCAGCAGCCAAGATCTGGGGCGCGGGAGGACGGTAGGAGAGACCCAGTACTTC. The chain uses TRBV14 and TRBJ2-5, with TRBD2 matching 8 bases. Germline values: CDR1 SGHDN, CDR2 FVKESK. The CDR3 has 19 residues. With 0 bases clipped from V and 4 bases from J, the junction kept 16 bases outside the gene matches.

The table lists this clonotype with a few counts. The V gene is TRBV28, the J gene TRBJ1-5, with TRBD1 matching 7 bases. The germline V gene has CDR1 MDHEN and CDR2 SYDVKM. This CDR3 comprises 14 residues. The junction had 5 bases not matched to a gene; V was cut back by 3 bases and J by 6 bases. CDR3 sequence reads: CASSLTGFGQPQHF. The CDR3 DNA follows: TGTGCCAGCAGTTTGACAGGGTTCGGTCAGCCCCAGCATTTT.

The sample holds many counts of this clonotype. The rearrangement links TRBV3-1 to TRBJ1-1, with D possibly matching TRBD1 (5 bases). CDR1 is LGHDT and CDR2 is YNNKEL in the germline V gene (reference sequence). Trimming took off 6 bases at V and 2 bases at J, with 10 bases between the two ends. The CDR3 contains 13 residues. CDR3 nucleotide sequence: TGTGCCAGCAGAGAGACAGTTAACACTGAAGCTTTCTTT. Translation gives CASRETVNTEAFF.